This T cell receptor (beta chain) was identified during a study of blood T cell repertoires in COVID-19. Study-wide background: COVID-19 samples, acute and convalescent, were from the United States, Italy and Spain. Sample material is recorded as cDNA or gDNA derived from T cells, B-cell-depleted T cells, or PBMCs.

Authors' analysis steps: Reference gene primer amplification gave nucleated cell count estimates. The assay was immunoSEQ multiplex PCR, and TCRdb's table has in-frame clones only and misses some. The DNA was the basis for D and trimming; V, J and clone size are from that table. Of approximately 450,000 clones listed, around 89% are singletons. The ends were cut back, 5 bases at V and 1 base at J, with 15 bases in the middle. CDR1 and CDR2 (germline): SGHRS, YFSETQ. CDR3 length: 15 residues. The receptor comes from a woman aged 25 to 45 with acute or convalescent COVID-19. The chain combines TRBV5-1 with TRBJ1-1, with D tentatively TRBD1 (6 bases). The source material was peripheral blood. CDR3 sequence reads: CASRGAQGRNTEAFF. The CDR3 DNA sequence: TGCGCCAGCAGGGGAGCACAGGGAAGGAACACTGAAGCTTTCTTT.